This is a list of T cell receptor beta chains from one sample in a study of blood T cell repertoires in COVID-19. Here immunoSEQ multiplex PCR was the method, and the copy in TCRdb shows in-frame clones only, minus some. The sample lists approximately 80,000 clones; 88% were seen once. Sequencing was carried out using peripheral blood. The receptors were sampled from a human donor in a cohort sampled during active COVID-19. Both conserved end residues are part of each CDR3. The order of the fields is V gene, D gene, J gene, CDR3 protein, CDR3 DNA. D genes are given only for firm matches.

>TRBV5-1|.|TRBJ2-5
CASSLVQGGETQYF
TGCGCCAGCAGCTTGGTACAGGGTGGGGAGACCCAGTACTTC
>TRBV6-5|.|TRBJ2-1
CASKYGNNEQFF
TGTGCCAGCAAATACGGGAACAATGAGCAGTTCTTC
>TRBV7-2|TRBD1|TRBJ1-3
CASSSQYKRGTVQSDTIYF
TGTGCCAGCAGCTCCCAATATAAACGTGGGACAGTTCAATCTGACACCATATATTTT
>TRBV21-1|.|TRBJ1-1
CASSPRRVREDPVFF
TGTGCCAGCAGCCCTAGGAGAGTTCGGGAGGACCCGGTTTTCTTT
>TRBV3-1/TRBV3-2|TRBD1|TRBJ1-1
CASSQAEGQVSEAFF
TGTGCCAGCAGCCAAGCAGAGGGACAGGTCTCTGAAGCTTTCTTT
>TRBV11-3|TRBD2|TRBJ2-1
CASSPGLAGINEQFF
TGTGCCAGCAGTCCAGGACTAGCGGGAATCAATGAGCAGTTCTTC
>TRBV6-4|TRBD2|TRBJ2-3
CASSEGLAGGADTQYF
TGTGCCAGCAGTGAAGGACTAGCGGGTGGGGCAGATACGCAGTATTTT
>TRBV9|.|TRBJ1-3
CASSSAGSSGNTIYF
TGTGCCAGCAGCTCCGCGGGTTCCTCTGGAAACACCATATATTTT
>TRBV7-2|.|TRBJ1-1
CASSLAPGVGTEAFF
TGTGCCAGCAGCTTAGCCCCAGGGGTTGGGACTGAAGCTTTCTTT
>TRBV3-1/TRBV3-2|TRBD2|TRBJ2-1
CASSQEGLAGVLEQFF
TGTGCCAGCAGCCAAGAGGGGTTAGCGGGAGTGCTTGAGCAGTTCTTC
>TRBV4-2|.|TRBJ2-1
CASSQDRNEQFF
TGTGCCAGCAGCCAAGATCGCAATGAGCAGTTCTTC
>TRBV10-3|TRBD2|TRBJ2-7
CAISDSGSNHEQYF
TGTGCCATCAGCGATAGCGGGAGTAACCACGAGCAGTACTTC
>TRBV7-7|.|TRBJ2-2
CASSLREIQNTGELFF
TGTGCCAGCAGCTTACGGGAGATTCAGAACACCGGGGAGCTGTTTTTT
>TRBV4-3|TRBD2|TRBJ2-2
CASSQDSSGGAGGELFF
TGCGCCAGCAGCCAAGATTCTAGCGGGGGGGCTGGCGGGGAGCTGTTTTTT
>TRBV6-5|.|TRBJ1-6
CASSYVSEENSPLHF
TGTGCCAGCAGTTACGTGTCGGAGGAGAATTCACCCCTCCACTTT
>TRBV15|.|TRBJ1-1
CATSSGPHTEAFF
TGTGCCACCAGTAGCGGTCCTCACACTGAAGCTTTCTTT
>TRBV2|.|TRBJ1-3
CASSGSLGVRGNTIYF
TGTGCCAGCAGCGGGAGTCTAGGTGTCAGGGGAAACACCATATATTTT
>TRBV6-2/TRBV6-3|TRBD1|TRBJ1-2
CASSTDDRGGLSYGYTF
TGTGCCAGCAGTACCGATGACAGGGGCGGCCTCAGCTATGGCTACACCTTC
>TRBV9|.|TRBJ1-2
CASSVGRSTINGYTF
TGTGCCAGCAGCGTAGGCCGGAGCACAATCAATGGCTACACCTTC
>TRBV3-1/TRBV3-2|.|TRBJ2-1
CASSQVGGSYNEQFF
TGTGCCAGCAGCCAAGTAGGTGGGAGTTACAATGAGCAGTTCTTC